Shown below are 20 T cell receptor beta chains from a single sample sequenced in a study of glioma-infiltrating T cells. Using RNA template, CDR3s of TCR alpha and beta were amplified with iRepertoire arm-PCR. TCRdb itself ran the multiplex PCR reads through MiXCR, one entry per CDR3 protein. The sample has tens of thousands of distinct CDR3 sequences; around 40% are singletons. The sequenced sample consisted of glioma tissue, nonneoplastic brain tissue, or PBMCs (not recorded which). Every receptor here comes from a human donor with low-grade glioma or glioblastoma, undergoing nonglioma brain surgery, or in good health (not recorded which).

As to this clonotype: This may be a read error: a much more frequent sequence differs by one nucleotide. The conserved phenylalanine or tryptophan normally closing the CDR3 is absent here, so this likely arose from a read error. This chain links TRBV14 with TRBJ2-7; 10 bases fit TRBD2. CDR1 is SGHDN and CDR2 is FVKESK in the germline V gene. This CDR3 has 16 residues. With 4 bases clipped from V and 3 bases from J, the junction kept 9 bases outside the gene matches. The CDR3 is CASSLTLAGVRYEQYI. CDR3 nucleotide sequence: TGTGCCAGCAGCCTCACCCTAGCGGGAGTTCGCTACGAGCAGTACATC.

The V gene is TRBV7-2, the J gene TRBJ2-4; D is ambiguous. Germline CDR1 SGHTA, CDR2 FQGNSA. V was clipped by 1 base and J by 0 bases, with 4 bases between them. The CDR3 is made up of 14 amino acids. CDR3 region: CASSLGLAKNIQYF. CDR3 in DNA: TGTGCCAGCAGCTTAGGATTAGCCAAAAACATTCAGTACTTC.

As regards this clonotype: A read error may be the cause here, since a much bigger clone is one base away. The V and J genes are TRBV12-3 or TRBV12-4 and TRBJ2-7, with TRBD2 identical over 9 bases. V dropped 6 bases and J dropped 4; count of bases not matched to a gene: 10. The CDR3 is 15 residues long. The CDR3 spells CASRPGSSGRYEQYF. The DNA of the CDR3 is TGTGCCAGCAGACCCGGGAGTAGCGGGAGATACGAGCAGTACTTC.

In this sample, this clonotype turned up many times. The rearrangement joins TRBV27 to TRBJ2-3; possibly TRBD2 for D (6 bases). The CDR3 sequence is 14 residues long. Trimming removed 2 bases from V and 4 bases from J, with 10 bases in between. Germline CDR1 reads MNHEY; CDR2 reads SMNVEV (reference sequence). The CDR3 reads CASSLAGWADTQYF. The DNA for the CDR3 is TGTGCCAGCAGTTTAGCGGGATGGGCAGATACGCAGTATTTT.

This clonotype was observed a handful of times. The chain couples TRBV9 to TRBJ1-1; TRBD1 is a possible D gene (6 bases). Germline values: CDR1 SGDLS, CDR2 YYNGEE. The CDR3 runs 15 residues. Trimming took 0 bases from V and 5 from J, leaving 14 bases between them. DNA for the CDR3: TGTGCCAGCAGCGTAGGGGGGGCGCTGAGGACTGAAGCTTTCTTT. Translation: CASSVGGALRTEAFF.

This clonotype was detected ten times or more. The chain recombines TRBV2 with TRBJ2-1; 8 bases match TRBD2. Germline CDR1 reads SNHLY; CDR2 reads FYNNEI. Trimming took 7 bases from V and 8 from J; bases not matched to a gene: 10. The CDR3 extends over 14 amino acids. CDR3 in DNA: TGTGCCAGCAAACCGGGACTAGGGGTGGATGAGCAGTTCTTC. It is translated as CASKPGLGVDEQFF.

This clonotype was observed at least ten times. The V call is TRBV5-5, the J call TRBJ2-1, with 14 nucleotides matching TRBD2. Germline V lookup: CDR1 SGHKS, CDR2 YYEKEE (reference sequence). The V gene end was trimmed by 4 bases and the J gene end by 4 bases; junction bases not matched to a gene: 10. The CDR3 is 18 amino acids. For the CDR3, the DNA is TGTGCCAGCAGCCTGGGGCTCCGGACTAGCGGGGGGTACAATGAGCAGTTCTTC. This translates into CASSLGLRTSGGYNEQFF.

The chain has TRBV19 and TRBJ2-2; TRBD1 might be the D (5 bases). Germline assignment: CDR1 LNHDA and CDR2 SQIVND (reference sequence). There are 18 residues in the CDR3. The germline V and J ends were trimmed by 7 bases and 1 base, with 22 bases remaining between them. DNA of the CDR3: TGTGCCAGTACTTCATTCCAGGGTAAAGGGTTGAACACCGGGGAGCTGTTTTTT. As protein: CASTSFQGKGLNTGELFF.

Ten or more counts support this clonotype. The chain recombines TRBV4-2 with TRBJ1-2; D is possibly TRBD1 (5 bases). CDR1 is LGHNA and CDR2 is YNFKEQ in the germline V gene. V was shortened by 0 bases and J by 1 base, with 9 bases between the two germline ends. The CDR3 extends over 15 amino acids. The CDR3 loop is CASSQETVNNYGYTF. The DNA of the CDR3 is TGTGCCAGCAGCCAAGAGACAGTTAATAACTATGGCTACACCTTC.

This clonotype was observed many times. The rearrangement uses TRBV6-1 and TRBJ2-2; D call uncertain. Trimming pared 6 bases from V and 2 bases from J, leaving 10 bases between. The germline V gene encodes CDR1 MNHNS and CDR2 SASEGT. The CDR3 loop spans 14 amino acids. This chain's CDR3 is CASRLDYNTGELFF. CDR3 in DNA: TGTGCCAGCAGACTCGATTACAACACCGGGGAGCTGTTTTTT.

At least ten counts were recorded for this clonotype. V gene TRBV15 combines with J gene TRBJ2-7; possibly TRBD1 for D (5 bases). Germline loops: CDR1 LNHNV, CDR2 YYDKDF (reference sequence). With 1 base removed from V and 6 bases from J, the gap between germline ends came to 10 bases. This CDR3 region has 13 residues. The CDR3 loop is CATSRASGFEQYF. The CDR3 coding sequence is TGTGCCACCAGCAGAGCCTCAGGGTTCGAGCAGTACTTC.

This clonotype was seen repeatedly, ten times or more. The CDR3, as DNA: TGTGCCAGCATCGAAACCCCCGCAGCTCCTCACCTCCACTTT. Protein product: CASIETPAAPHLHF. The chain employs TRBV6-1 and TRBJ1-6, with D hard to call. V was trimmed by 7 bases and J by 15 bases, leaving 22 bases between them. This CDR3 has 14 amino acids. CDR1 and CDR2 from the germline V gene are MNHNS and SASEGT.

This clonotype was recorded at least ten times. This chain connects TRBV20-1 to TRBJ2-7; unclear D gene. Deletions cut 3 bases from V and 5 bases from J, with 11 bases between. This CDR3 has 12 residues. Germline V CDR1 and CDR2: DFQATT, SNEGSKA (reference sequence). CDR3 sequence: CSARKASDEQYF. DNA for the CDR3: TGCAGTGCTAGGAAGGCCTCGGACGAGCAGTACTTC.

Details on this clonotype: A much larger clone lies one base from this, so it may be a read error. CDR3 in DNA: TGTGCCAGTAGTAAACAGGGGACCCAAGATACCCAGTACTTC. The encoded protein is CASSKQGTQDTQYF. The genes are TRBV19 and TRBJ2-5; 7 positions agree with TRBD1. Germline CDR1 is LNHDA and CDR2 is SQIVND (reference sequence). This CDR3 has 14 amino acids.

Regarding this clonotype: One end of the junction fails to match germline, which may point to a read error. This sequence joins TRBV28 and TRBJ2-1; the D gene is possibly TRBD2 (6 bases). CDR1 is MDHEN and CDR2 is SYDVKM in the germline V gene. CDR3 length: 15 amino acids. Here the CDR3 reads CSSRDSTGLANEQFF. For the CDR3, the DNA is TGTTCCAGCAGAGACTCCACGGGACTCGCGAATGAGCAGTTCTTC.

This clonotype was counted many times. The V and J genes are TRBV28 and TRBJ2-7; 9 positions match TRBD1. After removal of 3 bases from V and 11 bases from J, the junction contained 5 bases not matched to a gene. Germline V gene lookup returns CDR1 MDHEN and CDR2 SYDVKM. This CDR3 region has 12 residues. The CDR3 spells CASSFETGGEYF. The CDR3 DNA reads TGTGCCAGCAGTTTTGAAACAGGGGGCGAGTACTTC.

There are many counts of this clonotype. The chain uses TRBV19 and TRBJ2-5, with 8 bases that match TRBD1. V lost 4 bases to trimming and J lost 2 bases; unmatched junction nucleotides: 3. This CDR3 has 14 amino acids. Germline CDR1 is LNHDA and CDR2 is SQIVND (reference sequence). The DNA of the CDR3 is TGTGCCAGTAGTAGCTGGACAGGGCAAGAGACCCAGTACTTC. This sequence encodes CASSSWTGQETQYF.

The gene calls are TRBV6-2 or TRBV6-3 and TRBJ1-2; no clear D gene. V shed 6 bases and J shed 0 bases, with 2 bases lying between them. The CDR3 consists of 11 residues. In germline, CDR1 is MNHEY, CDR2 SVGEGT. In DNA, the CDR3 is TGTGCCAGCAGCGCTAACTATGGCTACACCTTC. This codes for CASSANYGYTF.

The sample holds many counts of this clonotype. The V and J genes are TRBV4-3 and TRBJ2-2; tentative D call: TRBD2 (6 bases). Germline loops: CDR1 LGHNA, CDR2 YSLEER. Between the trimmed V and J ends, which lost 0 bases and 7 bases, there was a span of 12 bases. CDR3 length: 15 amino acids. The CDR3: CASSQDWTNGGELFF. The CDR3 region has the DNA TGCGCCAGCAGCCAAGATTGGACTAATGGCGGGGAGCTGTTTTTT.

This clonotype was picked up many times. V gene TRBV25-1 combines with J gene TRBJ2-3; 8 nucleotides match TRBD1. V was pared by 6 bases and J by 4 bases, with 15 bases of the junction left unmatched. CDR3 length: 17 residues. Germline values: CDR1 MGHDK, CDR2 SYGVNS. CDR3 in amino acids: CASSQNIGRGHPDTQYF. In nucleotides, the CDR3 is TGTGCCAGCAGCCAGAATATTGGCAGGGGGCATCCAGATACGCAGTATTTT. Using reference TRBV25-1 and TRBJ2-3 for the parts outside the CDR3, the full variable domain is EADIYQTPRYLVIGTGKKITLECSQTMGHDKMYWYQQDPGMELHLIHYSYGVNSTEKGDLSSESTVSRIRTEHFPLTLESARPSHTSQYLCASSQNIGRGHPDTQYFGPGTRLTVL.